What follows are 23 T cell receptor beta chains derived from one specimen sequenced in a study of metastatic and nonmetastatic thyroid tumors. Nobody among the patients had been given any treatment before thyroid surgery. TCRdb reanalyzed the PCR reads with MiXCR. This table has tens of thousands of clones, roughly 29% appearing once. The specimen was blood. The source of these receptors is a female donor with papillary thyroid cancer or a benign thyroid nodule (not recorded which). Some clones in this sample may be carry-over from other donors' samples.

The rearrangement joins TRBV20-1 to TRBJ1-4; 7 bases are shared with TRBD1. The V and J ends lost 3 bases and 4 bases, in that order; junction bases with no gene match: 2. This CDR3 contains 13 residues. Germline values: CDR1 DFQATT, CDR2 SNEGSKA (reference sequence). In nucleotides, the CDR3 is TGCAGTGCTAGGGGACAGAATAATGAAAAACTGTTTTTT. This sequence encodes CSARGQNNEKLFF.

Regarding this clone: The CDR3 end shows no conserved phenylalanine or tryptophan, and so a read error is likely. No DNA is shown, since the ends of the CDR3 on it are uncertain; the CDR3 is the one TCRdb lists. V is TRBV28 and J is TRBJ1-1. Inclusive of both ends, the CDR3 amounts to 12 amino acids. The germline CDR1 and CDR2 sequences are MDHEN and SYDVKM. CDR3 sequence reads: CASRLRDSEAFS.

This clone has just a few counts. The chain links TRBV11-2 to TRBJ2-7; 9 nucleotides agree with TRBD2. Trimming at V came to 3 bases and at J to 2 bases, leaving 11 bases not matched to a gene. Germline V lookup: CDR1 SGHAT, CDR2 FQNNGV. The CDR3 has 17 amino acids. CDR3 protein: CASSFSLAGVEPYEQYF. The CDR3 DNA reads TGTGCCAGCAGCTTCTCTTTAGCGGGGGTCGAACCCTACGAGCAGTACTTC.

The chain joins TRBV18 to TRBJ1-4; 7 bases map to TRBD1. V dropped 3 bases and J dropped 8; count of bases not matched to a gene: 6. Germline V CDR1 and CDR2: KGHSH, LQKENI. The length of the CDR3 is 14 residues. Written as DNA, the CDR3 is TGTGCCAGCTCACCCGACAGGGCTCGGGAAAAACTGTTTTTT. Residues: CASSPDRAREKLFF.

This clone is labeled as medium-sized. The chain uses TRBV5-8 and TRBJ2-2; D could derive from TRBD1 or TRBD2 (7 bases each). Germline CDR1 reads SGHTS; CDR2 reads YDEGEE. The CDR3 consists of 15 residues. Trimming removed 4 bases at V and 5 bases at J, with 15 bases between. CDR3 residues: CASSQTGRGTGELFF. The CDR3 DNA reads as TGTGCCAGCAGCCAGACAGGGCGGGGGACCGGGGAGCTGTTTTTT.

This clone is medium-sized within its sample. V and J are TRBV4-1 and TRBJ1-2, with a possible D match to TRBD1 (5 bases). This CDR3 contains 14 residues. The ends were cut back, 1 base at V and 8 bases at J, with 14 bases in the middle. CDR1 is MGHRA, CDR2 YSYEKL, per germline. CDR3: CASSQVMQGRGYTF. In DNA, the CDR3 is TGCGCCAGCAGCCAAGTGATGCAGGGTCGGGGCTACACCTTC.

In its sample, this clone was seen a few times. The chain employs TRBV12-3 or TRBV12-4 and TRBJ2-7, with D maybe TRBD1 (5 bases). This CDR3 has 14 amino acids. With 6 bases removed from V and 7 bases from J, the gap between germline ends came to 19 bases. As DNA, the CDR3 is TGTGCCAGCAGCCCCACAGGCCCCGCCGGAGAGCAGTACTTC. Translated: CASSPTGPAGEQYF.

The chain has TRBV11-3 and TRBJ2-7; no clear D gene. The CDR3 is 11 amino acids. CDR1 and CDR2 from the germline V gene are SGHNT and YENEEA. With 3 bases removed from V and 6 bases from J, the gap between germline ends came to 6 bases. In DNA, the CDR3 is TGTGCCAGCAGCTTTTCGGGCGAGCAGTACTTC. Its translation: CASSFSGEQYF. Full variable domain (remainder filled in from reference TRBV11-3 and TRBJ2-7): EAGVVQSPRYKIIEKKQPVAFWCNPISGHNTLYWYLQNLGQGPELLIRYENEEAVDDSQLPKDRFSAERLKGVDSTLKIQPAELGDSAVYLCASSFSGEQYFGPGTRLTVT.

This rearrangement joins TRBV11-2 to TRBJ1-2; TRBD1 might be the D (6 bases). The length of the CDR3 is 13 residues. Trimming removed 5 bases from V and 3 bases from J, with 10 bases in between. Per the germline V gene, CDR1 is SGHAT and CDR2 is FQNNGV. The DNA of the CDR3 is TGTGCCAGCAGCCTTGACAGGTACTATGGCTACACCTTC. Amino acids: CASSLDRYYGYTF.

This clone has ten or more counts. Other DNA sequences in this specimen translate into the identical CDR3. The CDR3 DNA reads TGTGCCATCAGTGAGTCCAGGGGCGAAGCCAAAAACATTCAGTACTTC. Residues: CAISESRGEAKNIQYF. V is TRBV10-3 and J is TRBJ2-4; D possibly corresponds to TRBD1 (6 bases). From germline, CDR1 is ENHRY and CDR2 SYGVKD. The CDR3 consists of 16 residues. Deletions cut 0 bases from V and 0 bases from J, with 9 bases between.

This clone was counted between two and nine times. The V call is TRBV27, the J call TRBJ2-5; 8 bases match TRBD2. This CDR3 spans 15 amino acids. Germline V gene lookup returns CDR1 MNHEY and CDR2 SMNVEV (reference sequence). The junction had 6 bases not matched to a gene; V was cut back by 4 bases and J by 2 bases. CDR3 nucleotide sequence: TGTGCCAGCAGTTCTCCGGGGGGGAATCAAGAGACCCAGTACTTC. This gives the protein CASSSPGGNQETQYF.

By its share, this clone is medium-sized (0.01 to 0.1%). V usage is TRBV20-1 and J usage is TRBJ1-2; 9 bases are shared with TRBD1. Unmatched junction bases numbered 7, after V lost 2 bases and J lost 3 bases. The length of the CDR3 is 15 residues. Germline V gene lookup returns CDR1 DFQATT and CDR2 SNEGSKA (reference sequence). CDR3: CSARRQGGIYYGYTF. The CDR3 DNA is TGCAGTGCTAGAAGACAGGGGGGAATTTACTATGGCTACACCTTC.

The genes are TRBV24-1 and TRBJ2-7, with 12 bases matching TRBD1. Germline V lookup: CDR1 KGHDR, CDR2 SFDVKD. Unmatched junction bases numbered 11, after V lost 6 bases and J lost 3 bases. This CDR3 is 17 amino acids long. As DNA, the CDR3 is TGTGCCACCAGTCCGGGACAGGGGGCGCCCGGTGGCTACGAGCAGTACTTC. It translates to CATSPGQGAPGGYEQYF.

The J gene is TRBJ1-1, the V gene TRBV5-1; TRBD1 is a possible D gene (5 bases). The germline gives CDR1 SGHRS, CDR2 YFSETQ. The CDR3 loop spans 15 amino acids. V lost 0 bases to trimming and J lost 0 bases, with 9 bases between them. CDR3 region: CASSLDRTLNTEAFF. The CDR3 DNA reads as TGCGCCAGCAGCTTGGACAGGACCTTGAACACTGAAGCTTTCTTT.

The sample holds a few counts of this clone. Possible read error: a much larger clone is one base away. The CDR3 end shows no conserved phenylalanine or tryptophan, and so a read error is likely. V is TRBV29-1 and J is TRBJ2-1, with D uncertain. This CDR3 contains 10 residues. The V end lost 1 base, the J end lost 10 bases, and 5 bases lay between the germline ends. The V gene's germline CDR1 is SQVTM and CDR2 ANQGSEA. CDR3 DNA: TGCAGCGTTGAAGTAGCCGAGCAGTTCTCC. This encodes CSVEVAEQFS.

The J gene is TRBJ2-2, the V gene TRBV24-1, with no clear D. V gave up 0 bases and J gave up 2 bases, with 9 bases separating them. CDR3 length equals 16 residues. CDR1 and CDR2 (germline): KGHDR, SFDVKD. The CDR3 region is CATSDLQGFNTGELFF. CDR3 in DNA: TGTGCCACCAGTGATTTGCAAGGGTTCAACACCGGGGAGCTGTTTTTT.

The V gene is TRBV7-8, the J gene TRBJ2-7; D call uncertain. The CDR3 is 16 amino acids. Germline V lookup: CDR1 SGHVS, CDR2 FQNEAQ. Deletions cut 5 bases from V and 2 bases from J, with 19 bases between. The CDR3 coding sequence is TGTGCCAGCAGCGCCGGTCTAGTTGGTAGTCCCTACGAGCAGTACTTC. It encodes CASSAGLVGSPYEQYF.

The chain uses TRBV20-1 and TRBJ1-6; the match to TRBD1 covers 8 bases. With 2 bases clipped from V and 10 bases from J, the junction kept 13 bases outside the gene matches. Germline V gene sequence: CDR1 DFQATT, CDR2 SNEGSKA (reference sequence). The CDR3 extends over 16 amino acids. CDR3 bases: TGCAGTGCTAGATCCGATTCAGGGGGCGCGGGATCACCCCTCCACTTT. Translating it yields CSARSDSGGAGSPLHF.

J is TRBJ1-1 and V is TRBV19; no reliable D call. The ends were cut back, 6 bases at V and 0 bases at J, with 23 bases in the middle. Germline V gene data show CDR1 as LNHDA and CDR2 as SQIVND (reference sequence). The CDR3 totals 18 residues. The CDR3, as DNA: TGTGCCAGTAGATGGGATGGAGGTTCGGAGAAGTTGAACACTGAAGCTTTCTTT. Its translation is CASRWDGGSEKLNTEAFF.

This clone qualifies as medium-sized. V is TRBV6-1 and J is TRBJ1-1; D is unclear. The V gene's germline CDR1 is MNHNS and CDR2 SASEGT. This CDR3 is built from 13 residues. V shed 11 bases and J shed 0 bases, with 13 bases lying between them. The CDR3 here is CAATPDLNTEAFF. In nucleotides, the CDR3 is TGTGCCGCCACCCCAGACCTGAACACTGAAGCTTTCTTT.

This clone was seen repeatedly, ten times or more. V and J are TRBV7-9 and TRBJ2-7; 10 nucleotides align to TRBD1. The germline CDR1 and CDR2 sequences are SEHNR and FQNEAQ (reference sequence). Trimming cost V 5 bases and J 5 bases; bases outside gene matches: 6. CDR3 length: 14 residues. This CDR3 reads CASSPRDRGHEQYF. The CDR3 DNA reads as TGTGCCAGCAGCCCCCGGGACAGGGGCCACGAGCAGTACTTC.

This clone has a count of ten or more. The chain links TRBV10-3 to TRBJ2-1, with D unresolved. V lost 2 bases to trimming and J lost 2 bases, with 13 bases between them. The CDR3 extends over 16 amino acids. Germline CDR1 ENHRY, CDR2 SYGVKD. For the CDR3, the DNA is TGTGCCATCAGTGAGCCACGACACGAACCCTACAATGAGCAGTTCTTC. Translation: CAISEPRHEPYNEQFF.

This clone has at least ten counts. Since a much larger clone is just one base distant, this may be a read error. The same CDR3 can be traced to other DNA sequences in this sample. The genes are TRBV19 and TRBJ2-5; 9 bases line up with TRBD2. Germline CDR1 reads LNHDA; CDR2 reads SQIVND (reference sequence). Trimming took 4 bases from V and 6 from J; bases not matched to a gene: 6. The CDR3 extends over 14 amino acids. CDR3 in amino acids: CASSSGRGEQTQYF. CDR3 coding DNA: TGTGCCAGTAGTAGCGGGAGGGGTGAACAGACCCAGTACTTC. The full variable domain, its missing parts supplied by reference TRBV19 and TRBJ2-5, is DGGITQSPKYLFRKEGQNVTLSCEQNLNHDAMYWYRQDPGQGLRLIYYSQIVNDFQKGDIAEGYSVSREKKESFPLTVTSAQKNPTAFYLCASSSGRGEQTQYFGPGTRLLVL.